The sequence of this T cell receptor (beta chain) was determined in a study of beta chain features in type 1 diabetes. Broader study findings: Researchers report that Type 1 diabetes patients had moderately but significantly shorter TCRB CDR3s across all four CD4+ subsets.

What was sequenced were expressed TCRB transcripts, since all of the isolated RNA had been reverse transcribed. Data came from immunoSEQ multiplex PCR; TCRdb stores just in-frame clones and leaves some out. Here the sample spans about 700,000 clones, roughly 13% being singletons. Comment on this clone: Antigen: not known.

The source of this sequence is a man between 18 and 35 years old with type 1 diabetes. Material: naive CD4+ T cells from blood.

CDR3 bases: TGCGCCAGCAGCCACTTAGCGGGGGGAGCTGATACGCAGTATTTT. Its translation: CASSHLAGGADTQYF. V and J are TRBV4-1 and TRBJ2-3, with 10 nucleotides matching TRBD2. This CDR3 region has 15 residues. The germline V gene encodes CDR1 MGHRA and CDR2 YSYEKL. V lost 3 bases and J lost 6; bases outside the gene matches: 6.